This TCR beta chain was recovered during a study of cytomegalovirus exposure and HLA in healthy donors. Whole-study context: Unique TCRs numbering some 93 million, obtained from HLA-typed donors, made up an early data release.

Both 60 Vbeta primers and 13 Jbeta primers went into the PCR. The data were produced by immunoSEQ multiplex PCR, yet TCRdb's version contains in-frame clones alone and is incomplete. The table lists about 32,000 clones, approximately 82% of them singletons. Study results and caveats: Cytomegalovirus association was listed for about 170 TCR beta chains. Despite most TCR sequences being rare, some public TCRs occurred in many donors. Later analysis identified several of the most significant clusters that appeared linked to common viral pathogens.

This clone was counted a few times. Antigen specificity is unknown. Material: PBMCs. The sequence was collected from a woman between 18 and 29 years old in good health and CMV-seronegative.

CDR3 in DNA: TGTGCCAGCAGCGCCCCTACCGACATAGAGACCCAGTACTTC. Translating gives CASSAPTDIETQYF. The chain links TRBV9 to TRBJ2-5; no reliable D call. Germline V gene sequence: CDR1 SGDLS, CDR2 YYNGEE. The CDR3 length is 14 residues. V was trimmed by 3 bases and J by 4 bases, leaving 13 bases between them.